The TCR beta chain under discussion was sequenced for a study of cytomegalovirus exposure and HLA in healthy donors. It was with 60 Vbeta and 13 Jbeta primers that the PCR ran. Repertoires were generated with immunoSEQ multiplex PCR, while TCRdb's copy carries only in-frame clones and drops some. The data show 110,000 to 150,000 clones, with about 72% seen just once and approximately 2% held by the top ten. Findings of the study overall: TRBV6-2, TRBV6-3 and other indistinguishable V segments were excluded. Differences between HLA loci emerged in a later analysis of TCR association rates, with DRB1 most and HLA-C fewest. What a later analysis showed was that several of the most significant clusters appeared linked to common viral pathogens. Most of the TCR beta V segments (in an earlier analysis) were productive either about 87% or about 30% of the time.

V was clipped by 8 bases and J by 2 bases, with 17 bases between them. Germline CDR1 reads MNHNY; CDR2 reads SVGAGI (reference sequence). The CDR3 loop spans 15 amino acids. Regarding this clone: What it binds is not known.

The rearrangement uses TRBV6-6 and TRBJ2-3; tentative D call: TRBD1 (6 bases). The sample taken for sequencing was PBMCs. The TCR originated in a middle-aged man in good health and CMV-seronegative. This CDR3 reads CASSHGTPVTDTQYF. The CDR3 DNA reads as TGTGCCAGCTCACACGGGACACCGGTCACAGATACGCAGTATTTT.